This T cell receptor beta chain comes out of a study of cytomegalovirus exposure and HLA in healthy donors. Study at large: Both the roughly 120 validation repertoires and the approximately 640 first-cohort repertoires used the same platform, as reported by a later analysis.

This clone was detected a few times. The assay was immunoSEQ multiplex PCR, and TCRdb's table has in-frame clones only and misses some. This table holds about 190,000 clones, roughly 80% found once. There are 15 residues in the CDR3. The germline V gene encodes CDR1 KGHSH and CDR2 LQKENI. V lost 6 bases to trimming and J lost 4 bases; unmatched junction nucleotides: 6. The V gene is TRBV18, the J gene TRBJ2-1; TRBD1 matches at 10 bases. The origin of this receptor is a man aged 18 to 30 in good health and CMV-seropositive. Sequencing was carried out using PBMCs. The CDR3 region is CASSLGTGDYNEQFF. The CDR3 DNA reads as TGTGCCAGCTCCCTAGGGACAGGGGATTACAATGAGCAGTTCTTC.